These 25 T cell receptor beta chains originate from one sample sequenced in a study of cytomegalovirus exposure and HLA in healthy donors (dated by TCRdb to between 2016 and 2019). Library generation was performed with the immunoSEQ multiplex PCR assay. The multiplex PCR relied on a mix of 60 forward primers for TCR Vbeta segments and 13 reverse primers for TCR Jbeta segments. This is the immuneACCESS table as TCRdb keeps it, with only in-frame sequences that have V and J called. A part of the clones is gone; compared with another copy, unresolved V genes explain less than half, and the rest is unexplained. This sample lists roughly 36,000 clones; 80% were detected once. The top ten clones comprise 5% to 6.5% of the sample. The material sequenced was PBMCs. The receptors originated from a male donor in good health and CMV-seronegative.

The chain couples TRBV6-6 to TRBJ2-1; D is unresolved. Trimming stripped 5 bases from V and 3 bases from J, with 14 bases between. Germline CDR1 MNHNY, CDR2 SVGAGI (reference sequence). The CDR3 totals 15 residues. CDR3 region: CASSALRLGYNEQFF. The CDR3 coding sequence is TGTGCCAGCAGTGCCCTAAGACTCGGCTACAATGAGCAGTTCTTC.

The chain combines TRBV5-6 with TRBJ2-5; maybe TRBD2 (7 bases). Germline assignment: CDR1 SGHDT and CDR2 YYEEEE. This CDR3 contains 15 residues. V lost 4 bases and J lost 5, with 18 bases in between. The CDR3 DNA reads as TGTGCCAGCAGCCTTTGGGGGGGCAGCTGGGAGACCCAGTACTTC. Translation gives CASSLWGGSWETQYF.

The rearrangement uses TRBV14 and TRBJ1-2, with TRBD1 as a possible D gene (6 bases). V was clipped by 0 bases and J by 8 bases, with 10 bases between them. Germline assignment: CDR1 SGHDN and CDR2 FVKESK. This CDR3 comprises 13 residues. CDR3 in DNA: TGTGCCAGCAGCCAAGAAGTAGGGGGAGGCTACACCTTC. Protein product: CASSQEVGGGYTF.

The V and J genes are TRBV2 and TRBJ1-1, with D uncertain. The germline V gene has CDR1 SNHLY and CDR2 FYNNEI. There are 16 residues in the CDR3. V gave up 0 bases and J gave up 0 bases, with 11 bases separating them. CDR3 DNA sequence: TGTGCCAGCAGTGAAGCGCCCGTCAGTTTGAACACTGAAGCTTTCTTT. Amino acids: CASSEAPVSLNTEAFF.

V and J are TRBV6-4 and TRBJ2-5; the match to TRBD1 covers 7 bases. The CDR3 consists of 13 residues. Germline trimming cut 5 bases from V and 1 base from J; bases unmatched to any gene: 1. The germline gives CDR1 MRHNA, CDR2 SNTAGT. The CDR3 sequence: CASSRDSQETQYF. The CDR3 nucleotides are TGTGCCAGCAGTCGGGACAGCCAAGAGACCCAGTACTTC.

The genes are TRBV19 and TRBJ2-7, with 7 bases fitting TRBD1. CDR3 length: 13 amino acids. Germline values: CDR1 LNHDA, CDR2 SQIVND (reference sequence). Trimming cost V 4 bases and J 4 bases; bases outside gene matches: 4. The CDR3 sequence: CASSRQGTYEQYF. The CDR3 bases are TGTGCCAGTAGTAGACAGGGAACTTACGAGCAGTACTTC.

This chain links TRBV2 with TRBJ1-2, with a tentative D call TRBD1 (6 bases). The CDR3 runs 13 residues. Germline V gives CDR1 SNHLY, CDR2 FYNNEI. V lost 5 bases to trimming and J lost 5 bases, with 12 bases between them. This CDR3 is CASSPGQPYGYTF. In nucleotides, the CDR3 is TGTGCCAGCAGTCCCGGACAGCCTTATGGCTACACCTTC.

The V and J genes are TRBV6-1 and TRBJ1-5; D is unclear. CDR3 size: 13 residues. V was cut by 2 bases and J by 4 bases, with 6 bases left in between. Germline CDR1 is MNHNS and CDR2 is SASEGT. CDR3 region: CASSEYPNQPQHF. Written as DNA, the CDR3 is TGTGCCAGCAGTGAATATCCGAATCAGCCCCAGCATTTT.

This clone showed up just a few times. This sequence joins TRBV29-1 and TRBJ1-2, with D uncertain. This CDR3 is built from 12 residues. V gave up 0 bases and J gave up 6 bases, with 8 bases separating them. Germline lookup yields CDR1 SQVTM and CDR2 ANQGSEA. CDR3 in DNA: TGCAGCGTTGAAGAGTTATCCCATGGCTACACCTTC. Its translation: CSVEELSHGYTF.

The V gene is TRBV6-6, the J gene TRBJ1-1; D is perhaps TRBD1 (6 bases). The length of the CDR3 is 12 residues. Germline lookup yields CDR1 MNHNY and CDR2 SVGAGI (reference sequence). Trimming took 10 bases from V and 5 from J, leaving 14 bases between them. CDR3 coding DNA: TGTGCCATCGGAGGGGGGGGAACTGAAGCTTTCTTT. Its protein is CAIGGGGTEAFF.

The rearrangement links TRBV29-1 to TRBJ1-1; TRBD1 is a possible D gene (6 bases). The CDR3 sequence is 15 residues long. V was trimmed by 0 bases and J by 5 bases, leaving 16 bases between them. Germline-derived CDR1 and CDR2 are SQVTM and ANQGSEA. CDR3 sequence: CSVEDSGRGKTEAFF. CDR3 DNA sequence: TGCAGCGTTGAAGATTCAGGCAGGGGTAAGACTGAAGCTTTCTTT.

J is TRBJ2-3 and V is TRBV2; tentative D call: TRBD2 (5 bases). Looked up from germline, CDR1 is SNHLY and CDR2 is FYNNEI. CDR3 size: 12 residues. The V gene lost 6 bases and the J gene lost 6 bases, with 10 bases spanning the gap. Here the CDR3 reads CASSGGSDTQYF. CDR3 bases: TGTGCCAGCAGCGGCGGGTCGGATACGCAGTATTTT.

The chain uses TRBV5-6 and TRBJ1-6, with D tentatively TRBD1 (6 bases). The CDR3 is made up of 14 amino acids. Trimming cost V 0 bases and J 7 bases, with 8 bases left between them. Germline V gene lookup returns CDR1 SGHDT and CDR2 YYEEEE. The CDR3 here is CASSLGGLNSPLHF. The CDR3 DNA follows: TGTGCCAGCAGCTTGGGGGGGCTCAATTCACCCCTCCACTTT. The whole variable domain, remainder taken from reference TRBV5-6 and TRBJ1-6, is DAGVTQSPTHLIKTRGQQVTLRCSPKSGHDTVSWYQQALGQGPQFIFQYYEEEERQRGNFPDRFSGHQFPNYSSELNVNALLLGDSALYLCASSLGGLNSPLHFGNGTRLTVT.

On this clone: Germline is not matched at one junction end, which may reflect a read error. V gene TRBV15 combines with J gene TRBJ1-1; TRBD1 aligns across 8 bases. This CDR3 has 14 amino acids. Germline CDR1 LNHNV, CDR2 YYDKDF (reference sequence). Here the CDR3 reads CATSGGQGNTEAFF. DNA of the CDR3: TGTGCTACCAGCGGCGGACAGGGGAACACTGAAGCTTTCTTT. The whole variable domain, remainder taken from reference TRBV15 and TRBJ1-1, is DAMVIQNPRYQVTQFGKPVTLSCSQTLNHNVMYWYQQKSSQAPKLLFHYYDKDFNNEADTPDNFQSRRPNTSFCFLDIRSPGLGDTAMYLCATSGGQGNTEAFFGQGTRLTVV.

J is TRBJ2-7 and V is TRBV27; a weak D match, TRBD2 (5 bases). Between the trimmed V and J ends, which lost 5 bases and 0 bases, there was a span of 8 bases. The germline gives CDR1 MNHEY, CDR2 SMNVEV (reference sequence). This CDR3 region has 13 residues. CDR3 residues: CASSRGGSYEQYF. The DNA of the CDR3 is TGTGCCAGCAGTCGGGGTGGCTCCTACGAGCAGTACTTC.

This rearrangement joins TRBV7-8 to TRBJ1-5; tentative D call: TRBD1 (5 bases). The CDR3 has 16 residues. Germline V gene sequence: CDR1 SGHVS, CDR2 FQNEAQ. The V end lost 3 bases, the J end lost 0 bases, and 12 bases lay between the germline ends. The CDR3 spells CASSFTGGNSNQPQHF. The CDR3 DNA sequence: TGTGCCAGCAGCTTTACGGGGGGTAATAGCAATCAGCCCCAGCATTTT.

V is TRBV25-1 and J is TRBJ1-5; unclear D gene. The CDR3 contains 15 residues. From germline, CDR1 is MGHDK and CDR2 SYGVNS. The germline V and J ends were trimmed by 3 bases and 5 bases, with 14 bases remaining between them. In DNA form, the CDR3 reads TGTGCCAGCAGTGACGACTATTACCCCTATCAGCCCCAGCATTTT. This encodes CASSDDYYPYQPQHF.

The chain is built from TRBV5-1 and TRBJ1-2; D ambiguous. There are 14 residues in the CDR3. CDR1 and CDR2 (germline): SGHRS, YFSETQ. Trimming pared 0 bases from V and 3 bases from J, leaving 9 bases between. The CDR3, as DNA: TGCGCCAGCAGCTTGGGACCCAGCGACTATGGCTACACCTTC. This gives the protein CASSLGPSDYGYTF.

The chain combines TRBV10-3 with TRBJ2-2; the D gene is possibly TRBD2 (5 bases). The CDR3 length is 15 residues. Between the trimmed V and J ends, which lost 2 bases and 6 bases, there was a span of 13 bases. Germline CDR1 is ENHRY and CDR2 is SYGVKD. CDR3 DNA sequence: TGTGCCATCAGTGAGCGGGATAGAGGCGCCGGGGAGCTGTTTTTT. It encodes CAISERDRGAGELFF.

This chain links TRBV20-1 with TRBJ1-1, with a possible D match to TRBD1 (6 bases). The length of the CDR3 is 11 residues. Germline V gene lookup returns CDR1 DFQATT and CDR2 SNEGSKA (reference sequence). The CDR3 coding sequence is TGCAGGGGGGGGGCCGGTACTGAAGCTTTCTTT. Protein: CRGGAGTEAFF.

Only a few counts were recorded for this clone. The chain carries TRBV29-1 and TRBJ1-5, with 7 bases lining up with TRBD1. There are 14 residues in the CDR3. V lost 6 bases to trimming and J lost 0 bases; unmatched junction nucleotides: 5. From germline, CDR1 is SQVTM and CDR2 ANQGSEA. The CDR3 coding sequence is TGCAGCGTGACGACAGGGAATAGCAATCAGCCCCAGCATTTT. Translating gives CSVTTGNSNQPQHF. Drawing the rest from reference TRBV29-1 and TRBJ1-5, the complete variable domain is SAVISQKPSRDICQRGTSLTIQCQVDSQVTMMFWYRQQPGQSLTLIATANQGSEATYESGFVIDKFPISRPNLTFSTLTVSNMSPEDSSIYLCSVTTGNSNQPQHFGDGTRLSIL.

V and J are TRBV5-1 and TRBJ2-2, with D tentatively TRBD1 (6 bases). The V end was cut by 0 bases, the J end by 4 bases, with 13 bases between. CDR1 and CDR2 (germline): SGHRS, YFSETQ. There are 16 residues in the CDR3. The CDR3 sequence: CASSLARVGATGELFF. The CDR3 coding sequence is TGCGCCAGCAGCTTGGCCCGGGTGGGGGCCACCGGGGAGCTGTTTTTT.

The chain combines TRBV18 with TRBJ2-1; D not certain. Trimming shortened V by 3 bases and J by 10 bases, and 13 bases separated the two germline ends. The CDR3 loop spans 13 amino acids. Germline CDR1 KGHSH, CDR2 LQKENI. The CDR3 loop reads CASSPATPKEQFF. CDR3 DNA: TGTGCCAGCTCACCTGCGACTCCCAAAGAGCAGTTCTTC.

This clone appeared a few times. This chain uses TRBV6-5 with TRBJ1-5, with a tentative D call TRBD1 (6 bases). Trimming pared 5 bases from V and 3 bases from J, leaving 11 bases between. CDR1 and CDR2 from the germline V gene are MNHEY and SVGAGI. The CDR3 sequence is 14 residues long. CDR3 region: CASSLNRDNQPQHF. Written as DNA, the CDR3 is TGTGCCAGCAGTCTCAACAGGGACAATCAGCCCCAGCATTTT.

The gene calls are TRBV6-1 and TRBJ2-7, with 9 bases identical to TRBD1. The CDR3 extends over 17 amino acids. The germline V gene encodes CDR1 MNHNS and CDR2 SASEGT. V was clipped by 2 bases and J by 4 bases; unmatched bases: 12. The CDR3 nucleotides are TGTGCCAGCAGTGAAATGTTTTGGACAGGGGAACCATACGAGCAGTACTTC. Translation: CASSEMFWTGEPYEQYF.